The T cell receptor (beta chain) under discussion was sequenced for a study of blood T cell repertoires in COVID-19 (dated by TCRdb to 2020 to 2021). For the study in its entirety: Collaborator samples came from the United States, Italy and Spain and covered acute and convalescent phases of COVID-19. The prospective study material was composed of cDNA or gDNA derived from T cells, B-cell-depleted T cells, or PBMCs. Deeply sampled blood TCRbeta repertoires from subjects exposed to, actively infected with, or recovered from COVID-19 were included in the dataset. A freely available public database, intended as a resource for researchers studying the immune response to SARS-CoV-2, is where the repertoires were released. Samples were obtained from the ongoing ImmuneRACE study (first 160 participants) and from 1,254 subjects provided by 6 global collaborators. Sample metadata almost always included a de-identified subject ID, COVID-19 status, age in years and sex. Where available, HLA class I and class II types were obtained from metadata supplied by the sample provider rather than from assay-based typing. The full study reports these points: The amount of clinical and demographic metadata varied by source and participant and was provided uncurated.

TCRbeta CDR3 regions were amplified from genomic DNA using the immunoSEQ Assay, a bias-controlled multiplex PCR. Per the original workflow: Within the assay, amplification of reference gene primers was used to estimate how many nucleated cells each sample contained. To quantify the absolute abundance of each unique TCRbeta CDR3 rearrangement, sequence reads were collapsed and filtered. For each sample, productive Simpson clonality was calculated by taking the square root of Simpson's diversity index across productive rearrangements. Entries here come from immuneACCESS through TCRdb and include only in-frame sequences with V and J called. Some clones fail to appear in such tables; in the studies checked, an unresolved V gene covers under half of the shortfall, and the cause of the remainder is unknown. V and J calls and clone size are as listed in that table; D and trimming were resolved from the DNA. The sample profile shows 250,000 or so clones; 70% to 90% of them were found once. In total, the top ten clones hold approximately 2% of the sample.

With regard to this clone: It has no known antigen specificity. The record has no base qualities; no much larger clone is one base away.

In the prospective study, participants were about 18 to 95 years old, resided in about two dozen geographic areas of the United States, and were enrolled through a virtual design. In the prospective study, participants were assigned to cohorts based on the clinical history participants reported in a screening survey and a study questionnaire. Recovered participants in ImmuneRACE Cohort 3 were defined as having two consecutive negative NP/OP PCR tests, clearance from a healthcare professional, or resolution of symptoms. Mobile phlebotomists in the prospective study collected whole blood, serum and a nasopharyngeal or oropharyngeal swab from every participant. Additional blood draws and questionnaires over an approximately 2-month period could optionally be provided by prospective study participants. Before DNA extraction, prospective study blood samples were shipped either frozen or at room temperature.

Sequencing was done on a sample of PBMCs or T cells enriched from blood (not recorded which). The origin of this receptor is a woman aged 45-65 years who had recovered from COVID-19.

CDR3 region: CASSFGGHEQYF. The nucleotides read TGTGCCAGCAGTTTCGGCGGCCACGAGCAGTACTTC. The rearrangement joined TRBV12-3 or TRBV12-4 to TRBJ2-7, with no confident D gene call. Taken from cysteine to phenylalanine, the CDR3 has 12 residues. The sequence is cut down to CDR3 DNA, 36 bases in frame from base 1. The junction carries 8 bases between V and J, which are trimmed by 3 bases and 5 bases respectively.